This entry lists 16 T cell receptor beta chains sequenced from one sample in a study of cytomegalovirus exposure and HLA in healthy donors (dated by TCRdb to about 2017). Libraries were made using the immunoSEQ multiplex PCR assay. A mixture of 60 forward primers for TCR Vbeta segments and 13 reverse primers for TCR Jbeta segments was used in the multiplex PCR. TCRdb holds this immuneACCESS table with in-frame rearrangements only. Some clones are missing; in checked studies, unresolved V genes explain under half, and the rest has no known cause. The sample profile shows around 190,000 clones; more than 75% of them were found once. The ten largest account for 12% to 15% of the sample. Sequenced sample: PBMCs. The receptors shown here come from a woman in her twenties or thirties in good health and CMV-seropositive.

The chain uses TRBV14 and TRBJ2-7; possibly TRBD1 for D (6 bases). Trimming removed 4 bases at V and 4 bases at J, with 14 bases between. Germline CDR1 SGHDN, CDR2 FVKESK. This CDR3 has 14 residues. CDR3 region: CASSLTWTAYEQYF. The CDR3 nucleotides read TGTGCCAGCAGCCTAACGTGGACAGCTTACGAGCAGTACTTC. The full variable domain, rest sourced from reference TRBV14 and TRBJ2-7, is EAGVTQFPSHSVIEKGQTVTLRCDPISGHDNLYWYRRVMGKEIKFLLHFVKESKQDESGMPNNRFLAERTGGTYSTLKVQPAELEDSGVYFCASSLTWTAYEQYFGPGTRLTVT.

The chain carries TRBV6-1 and TRBJ1-6; D call uncertain. The CDR3 contains 17 residues. Trimming took off 6 bases at V and 6 bases at J, with 21 bases between the two ends. CDR1 is MNHNS, CDR2 SASEGT, per germline. The CDR3 bases are TGTGCCAGCAGGGAAACGAGGCAAGGGAGGCGTAATTCACCCCTCCACTTT. This translates into CASRETRQGRRNSPLHF.

In this sample, this clone turned up once. The rearrangement uses TRBV30 and TRBJ1-2; 7 positions agree with TRBD1. The CDR3 spans 13 residues. The J segment lost 10 bases and the V segment lost 2 bases, leaving 10 bases of the junction unmatched. Germline lookup yields CDR1 GTSNPN and CDR2 SVGIG (reference sequence). The CDR3 DNA reads as TGTGCCTGGAGTAGACAGGGAGGAGGAAACTACACCTTC. Its translation is CAWSRQGGGNYTF. Looking up the rest from reference TRBV30 and TRBJ1-2 gives the full variable domain: SQTIHQWPATLVQPVGSPLSLECTVEGTSNPNLYWYRQAAGRGLQLLFYSVGIGQISSEVPQNLSASRPQDRQFILSSKKLLLSDSGFYLCAWSRQGGGNYTFGSGTRLTVV.

The gene calls are TRBV6-6 and TRBJ1-1, with TRBD1 identical over 7 bases. The germline gives CDR1 MNHNY, CDR2 SVGAGI (reference sequence). This CDR3 contains 16 residues. V dropped 6 bases and J dropped 2; count of bases not matched to a gene: 12. CDR3 residues: CASSYEEGAGNTEAFF. DNA of the CDR3: TGTGCCAGCAGCTACGAAGAGGGGGCAGGAAACACTGAAGCTTTCTTT.

The CDR3 is CASSHGQAQETQYF. The CDR3 bases are TGCGCCAGCAGTCATGGACAGGCCCAAGAGACCCAGTACTTC. This rearrangement joins TRBV5-1 to TRBJ2-5, with 7 positions matching TRBD1. Germline loops: CDR1 SGHRS, CDR2 YFSETQ. Trimming at V came to 5 bases and at J to 1 base, leaving 5 bases not matched to a gene. This CDR3 contains 14 residues.

This clone was observed once. This sequence joins TRBV14 and TRBJ1-1, with unresolved D. The CDR3 is made up of 14 amino acids. V shed 5 bases and J shed 0 bases, with 10 bases lying between them. The germline V gene has CDR1 SGHDN and CDR2 FVKESK. The DNA of the CDR3 is TGTGCCAGCAGCAATCCGGTTATGAACACTGAAGCTTTCTTT. Encoded protein: CASSNPVMNTEAFF.

The genes are TRBV19 and TRBJ2-1; 7 bases align to TRBD1. Germline-derived CDR1 and CDR2 are LNHDA and SQIVND (reference sequence). V lost 6 bases, J lost 0 bases, and 5 bases stayed unmatched. This CDR3 is 15 amino acids long. Here the CDR3 reads CASRVDRSSYNEQFF. For the CDR3, the DNA is TGTGCCAGTAGGGTGGACAGGAGCTCCTACAATGAGCAGTTCTTC.

V gene TRBV9 combines with J gene TRBJ2-7; perhaps TRBD1 as D (5 bases). CDR3 size: 14 residues. Trimming removed 0 bases at V and 7 bases at J, with 14 bases between. Germline V gene lookup returns CDR1 SGDLS and CDR2 YYNGEE. The CDR3 DNA reads as TGTGCCAGCAGCGTAGGACAAGGGGTTGGTGAGCAGTACTTC. Protein product: CASSVGQGVGEQYF.

The chain joins TRBV7-9 to TRBJ2-7; 7 nucleotides line up with TRBD1. The CDR3 consists of 13 residues. V dropped 7 bases and J dropped 6; count of bases not matched to a gene: 9. The germline V gene has CDR1 SEHNR and CDR2 FQNEAQ (reference sequence). The CDR3 sequence is CASTLSTGAEQYF. The CDR3 DNA follows: TGTGCCAGCACTCTCTCAACAGGGGCCGAGCAGTACTTC. Supplemented by reference TRBV7-9 and TRBJ2-7, the full variable domain reads DTGVSQNPRHKITKRGQNVTFRCDPISEHNRLYWYRQTLGQGPEFLTYFQNEAQLEKSRLLSDRFSAERPKGSFSTLEIQRTEQGDSAMYLCASTLSTGAEQYFGPGTRLTVT.

This clone was seen a few times. An end of the junction does not agree with germline; a read error may underlie this. The chain employs TRBV7-7 and TRBJ1-1, with unresolved D. Germline CDR1 SSHAT, CDR2 FNYEAQ (reference sequence). This CDR3 is 13 amino acids long. The CDR3 nucleotides read TGTGCTAGCAGCTTAGTGAAAGGAGAAAAAGCTTTCTTT. Protein: CASSLVKGEKAFF.

This clone was detected only once. The chain combines TRBV5-4 with TRBJ2-2; TRBD1 matches at 7 bases. CDR3 length: 15 residues. Unmatched junction bases numbered 10, after V lost 4 bases and J lost 7 bases. From germline, CDR1 is SGHNT and CDR2 YYREEE (reference sequence). DNA for the CDR3: TGTGCCAGCAGCAGCTGGACAGGTTTGGGCGGGGAGCTGTTTTTT. Protein product: CASSSWTGLGGELFF.

The chain's CDR3 is CASPTGPF. Here the CDR3 DNA reads TGTGCCAGCCCGACAGGGCCTTTT. V usage is TRBV21-1 and J usage is TRBJ2-2; the table's D call of TRBD1 was not tested on the DNA. TRBV21-1 is listed as a pseudogene. This CDR3 spans 8 amino acids.

This clone was seen just once. The chain has TRBV30 and TRBJ2-7; perhaps TRBD2 as D (5 bases). V lost 0 bases and J lost 7, with 10 bases in between. This CDR3 is built from 12 residues. Germline-derived CDR1 and CDR2 are GTSNPN and SVGIG (reference sequence). In nucleotides, the CDR3 is TGTGCCTGGAGTGTCGGGGTTGGAGAGCAGTACTTC. Translation: CAWSVGVGEQYF.

The chain joins TRBV12-5 to TRBJ2-1; TRBD2 aligns across 8 bases. This CDR3 region has 13 residues. V lost 4 bases, J lost 9 bases, and 5 bases stayed unmatched. The germline gives CDR1 LGHNT, CDR2 FRNRAP. The CDR3 reads CASGWNSGIEQFF. The CDR3 bases are TGTGCTAGTGGTTGGAATAGCGGGATTGAGCAGTTCTTC.

The V call is TRBV5-1, the J call TRBJ2-5; no clear D. Between the trimmed V and J ends, which lost 4 bases and 7 bases, there was a span of 23 bases. Per the germline V gene, CDR1 is SGHRS and CDR2 is YFSETQ. The CDR3 is 16 amino acids. CDR3 amino acids: CASSLSNSLAPRTQYF. For the CDR3, the DNA is TGCGCCAGCAGCCTATCTAACAGCCTCGCCCCAAGGACCCAGTACTTC.

This chain links TRBV27 with TRBJ2-1; 10 bases fit TRBD2. V trimming: 7 bases; J trimming: 7 bases; junction bases outside the gene matches: 7. CDR1 is MNHEY and CDR2 is SMNVEV in the germline V gene (reference sequence). The CDR3 loop spans 14 amino acids. The CDR3 sequence: CASNPSGSTNEQFF. The CDR3 DNA follows: TGTGCCAGCAACCCTAGCGGGAGTACGAATGAGCAGTTCTTC.